The table lists the clone carrying this T cell receptor beta chain with a few counts. This entry comes from a study of OX40 agonist ivuxolimab in advanced cancers. For the study at large: Patients undergoing dose escalation presented with hepatocellular carcinoma, melanoma, renal cell or head and neck cancer. It was permissible to have had prior anti-PD-1, anti-PD-L1 or anti-CTLA-4 therapy, and under 45% had some.

Here immunoSEQ multiplex PCR was the method, and the copy in TCRdb shows in-frame clones only, minus some. Of 65,000 to 80,000 clones in the sample, around 82% were seen once. This CDR3 has 14 amino acids. J lost 7 bases, V lost 2 bases, and 3 bases had no gene match. Germline values: CDR1 MNHNS, CDR2 SASEGT. This chain connects TRBV6-1 to TRBJ2-1; 9 bases fit TRBD1. Sequences were derived from CD4+ or CD8+ T cells sorted from blood, sampled in a trial of the OX40 agonist ivuxolimab. The TCR comes from an adult with an advanced solid tumor such as melanoma, head and neck, liver or kidney cancer. In nucleotides, the CDR3 is TGTGCCAGCAGTGAACCCGGGACAGGGAATGAGCAGTTCTTC. Translating gives CASSEPGTGNEQFF.